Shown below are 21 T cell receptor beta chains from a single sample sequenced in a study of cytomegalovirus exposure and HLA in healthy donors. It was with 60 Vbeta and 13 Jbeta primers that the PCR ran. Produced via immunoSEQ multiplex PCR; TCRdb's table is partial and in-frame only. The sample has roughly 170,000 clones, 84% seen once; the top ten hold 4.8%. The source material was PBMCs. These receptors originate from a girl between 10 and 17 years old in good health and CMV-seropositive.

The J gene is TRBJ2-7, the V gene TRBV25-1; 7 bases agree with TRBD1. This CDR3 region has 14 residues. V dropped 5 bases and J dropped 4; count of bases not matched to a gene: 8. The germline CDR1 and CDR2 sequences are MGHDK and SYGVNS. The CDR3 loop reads CASSKEDRSYEQYF. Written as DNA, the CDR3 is TGTGCCAGCAGTAAAGAGGACAGGTCATACGAGCAGTACTTC.

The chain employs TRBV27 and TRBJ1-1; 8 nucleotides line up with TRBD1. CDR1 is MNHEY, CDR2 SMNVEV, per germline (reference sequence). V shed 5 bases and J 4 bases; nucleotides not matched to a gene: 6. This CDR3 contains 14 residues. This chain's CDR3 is CASSLTGAGTEAFF. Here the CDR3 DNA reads TGTGCCAGCAGTCTGACAGGGGCGGGCACTGAAGCTTTCTTT.

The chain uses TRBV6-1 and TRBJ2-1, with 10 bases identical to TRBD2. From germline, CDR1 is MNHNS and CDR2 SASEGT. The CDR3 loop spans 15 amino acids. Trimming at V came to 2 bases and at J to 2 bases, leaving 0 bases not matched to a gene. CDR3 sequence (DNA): TGTGCCAGCAGTGAAACTAGCGGGGCCTACAATGAGCAGTTCTTC. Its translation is CASSETSGAYNEQFF.

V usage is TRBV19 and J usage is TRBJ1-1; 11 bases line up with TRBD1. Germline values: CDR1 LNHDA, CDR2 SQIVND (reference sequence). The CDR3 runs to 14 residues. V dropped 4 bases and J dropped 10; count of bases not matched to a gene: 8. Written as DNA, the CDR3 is TGTGCCAGTAGTACAGGGACAGGGGGTATGTCAGCTTTCTTT. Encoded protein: CASSTGTGGMSAFF.

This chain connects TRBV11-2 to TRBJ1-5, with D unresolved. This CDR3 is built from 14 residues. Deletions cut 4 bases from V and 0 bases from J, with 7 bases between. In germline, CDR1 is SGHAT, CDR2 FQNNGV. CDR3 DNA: TGTGCCAGCAGCTCCTATTATAGCAATCAGCCCCAGCATTTT. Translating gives CASSSYYSNQPQHF.

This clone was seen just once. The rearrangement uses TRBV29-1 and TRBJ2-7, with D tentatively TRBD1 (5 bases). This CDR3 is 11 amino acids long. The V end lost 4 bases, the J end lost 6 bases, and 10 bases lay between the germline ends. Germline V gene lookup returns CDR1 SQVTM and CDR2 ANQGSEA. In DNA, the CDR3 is TGCAGCGTTGGTAGGGGCAGCGAGCAGTACTTC. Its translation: CSVGRGSEQYF.

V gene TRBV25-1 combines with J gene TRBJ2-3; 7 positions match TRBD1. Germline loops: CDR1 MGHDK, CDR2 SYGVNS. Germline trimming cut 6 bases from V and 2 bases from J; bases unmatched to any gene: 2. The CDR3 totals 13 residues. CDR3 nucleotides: TGTGCCAGCAGAACAGGGGTCACAGATACGCAGTATTTT. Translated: CASRTGVTDTQYF.

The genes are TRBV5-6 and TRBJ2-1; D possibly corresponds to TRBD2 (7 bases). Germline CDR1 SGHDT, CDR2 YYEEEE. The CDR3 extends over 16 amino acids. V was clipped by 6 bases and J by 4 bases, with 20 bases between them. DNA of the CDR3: TGTGCCAGCACCAATTGGGGGCGGGGGAGTTACAATGAGCAGTTCTTC. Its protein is CASTNWGRGSYNEQFF.

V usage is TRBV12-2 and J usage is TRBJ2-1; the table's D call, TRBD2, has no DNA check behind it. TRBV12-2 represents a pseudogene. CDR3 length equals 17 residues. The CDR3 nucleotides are TGTGCAAGTCGCTTCCATAGGCGGCTCCCCCGGTGCAATGAGCAGTTCTTC. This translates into CASRFHRRLPRCNEQFF.

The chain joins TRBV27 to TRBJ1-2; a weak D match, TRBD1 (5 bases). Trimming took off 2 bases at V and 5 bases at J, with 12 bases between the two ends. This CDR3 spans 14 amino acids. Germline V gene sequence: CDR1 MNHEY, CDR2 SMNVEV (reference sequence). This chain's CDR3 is CASSLAGVGYGYTF. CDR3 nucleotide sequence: TGTGCCAGCAGTTTAGCGGGGGTTGGATATGGCTACACCTTC.

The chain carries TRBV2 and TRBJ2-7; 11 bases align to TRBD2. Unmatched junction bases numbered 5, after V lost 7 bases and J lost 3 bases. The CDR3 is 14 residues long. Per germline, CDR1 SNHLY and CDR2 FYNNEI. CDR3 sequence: CASKDSGGDYEQYF. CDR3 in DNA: TGTGCCAGCAAGGATAGCGGGGGGGACTACGAGCAGTACTTC.

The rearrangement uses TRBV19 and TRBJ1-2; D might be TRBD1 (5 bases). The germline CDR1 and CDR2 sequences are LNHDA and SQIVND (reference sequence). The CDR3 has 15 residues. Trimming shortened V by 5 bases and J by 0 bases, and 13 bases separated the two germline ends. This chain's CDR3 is CASSPRVDSNYGYTF. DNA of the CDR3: TGTGCCAGTAGTCCCAGGGTAGATTCTAACTATGGCTACACCTTC.

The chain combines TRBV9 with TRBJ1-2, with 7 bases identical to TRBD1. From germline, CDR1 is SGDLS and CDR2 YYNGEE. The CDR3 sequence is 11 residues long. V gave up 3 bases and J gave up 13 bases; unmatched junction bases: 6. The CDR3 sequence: CASSGQTGITF. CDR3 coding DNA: TGTGCCAGCAGCGGCCAGACAGGGATCACCTTC.

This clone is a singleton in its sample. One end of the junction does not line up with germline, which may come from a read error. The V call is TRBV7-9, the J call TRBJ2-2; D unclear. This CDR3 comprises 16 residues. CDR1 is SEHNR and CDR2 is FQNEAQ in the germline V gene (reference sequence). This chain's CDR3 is CSSSFFFSLNTGELFF. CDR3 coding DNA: TGTTCCAGCAGCTTTTTTTTCTCCCTGAACACCGGGGAGCTGTTTTTT.

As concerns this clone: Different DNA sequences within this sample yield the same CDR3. CDR3 in DNA: TGTGCCAGCAGCTTGTTCATGATCGGTGAACAGTTCTTC. This gives the protein CASSLFMIGEQFF. The V gene is TRBV5-4, the J gene TRBJ2-1; D is ambiguous. Trimming stripped 1 base from V and 13 bases from J, with 15 bases between. The CDR3 is made up of 13 amino acids. CDR1 is SGHNT and CDR2 is YYREEE in the germline V gene (reference sequence).

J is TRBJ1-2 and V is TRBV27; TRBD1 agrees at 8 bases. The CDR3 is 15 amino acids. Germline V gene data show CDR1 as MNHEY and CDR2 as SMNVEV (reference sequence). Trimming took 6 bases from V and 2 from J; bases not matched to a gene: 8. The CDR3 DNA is TGTGCCAGCAGCCCGCGGACAGGGACAAACTATGGCTACACCTTC. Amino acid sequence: CASSPRTGTNYGYTF.

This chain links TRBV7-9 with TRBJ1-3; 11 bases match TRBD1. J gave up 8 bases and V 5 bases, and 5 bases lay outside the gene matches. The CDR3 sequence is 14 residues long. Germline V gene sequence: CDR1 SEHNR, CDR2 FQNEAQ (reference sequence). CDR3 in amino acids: CASSQDRGQDTIYF. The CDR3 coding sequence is TGTGCCAGCAGCCAGGACAGGGGGCAGGACACCATATATTTT.

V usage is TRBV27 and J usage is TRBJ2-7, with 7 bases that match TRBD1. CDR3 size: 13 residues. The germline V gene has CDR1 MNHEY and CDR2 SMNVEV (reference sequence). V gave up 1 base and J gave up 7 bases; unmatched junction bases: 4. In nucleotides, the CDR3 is TGTGCCAGCAGTTTATTTCAGGGGGATGAGCAGTACTTC. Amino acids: CASSLFQGDEQYF.

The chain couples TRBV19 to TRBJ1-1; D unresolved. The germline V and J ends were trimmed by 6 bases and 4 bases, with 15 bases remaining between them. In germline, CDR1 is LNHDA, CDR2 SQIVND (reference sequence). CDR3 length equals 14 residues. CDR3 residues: CASRSQAPLTEAFF. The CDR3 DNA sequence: TGTGCCAGTAGGTCTCAAGCACCCCTCACTGAAGCTTTCTTT.

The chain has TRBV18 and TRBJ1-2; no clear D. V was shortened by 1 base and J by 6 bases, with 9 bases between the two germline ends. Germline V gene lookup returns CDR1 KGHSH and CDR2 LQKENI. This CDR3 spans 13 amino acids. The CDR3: CASSPRRGDGYTF. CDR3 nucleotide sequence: TGTGCCAGCTCACCACGGCGGGGAGATGGCTACACCTTC.

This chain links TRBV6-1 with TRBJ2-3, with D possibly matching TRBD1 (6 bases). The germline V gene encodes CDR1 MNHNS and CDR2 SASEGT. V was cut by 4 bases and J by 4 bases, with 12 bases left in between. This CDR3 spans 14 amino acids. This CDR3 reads CASSAAQGADTQYF. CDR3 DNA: TGTGCCAGCAGTGCCGCACAGGGTGCAGATACGCAGTATTTT.